This TCR beta chain was sequenced in a study of radiation and T cells in renal cell carcinoma. About the research overall: Nephrectomy followed 15 Gy stereotactic body radiation by 4 weeks.

Losses at the gene ends were 5 bases for V and 6 bases for J; bases not matched to a gene: 9. The germline CDR1 and CDR2 sequences are SGHVS and FQNEAQ. The CDR3 has 15 amino acids. Sequenced by immunoSEQ multiplex PCR; TCRdb stores in-frame clones only, minus some. This table holds approximately 90,000 clones, about 86% found once. Points from the study as a whole: From baseline, blood top tumor clonotypes peaked at 2 weeks post-radiation.

Of note for this clone: Its specificity is unknown.

Noted time point: baseline pretreatment blood. The treatment was: 15 Gy SBRT to primary tumor, nephrectomy 4 weeks later. The material was blood, obtained from a patient whose treatment included radiotherapy and nephrectomy. The TCR originated in a man in his forties or fifties with renal cell carcinoma. The chain joins TRBV7-8 to TRBJ1-5, with 8 positions matching TRBD1. The CDR3 sequence: CASSRTAGGVQPQHF. In DNA, the CDR3 is TGTGCCAGCAGCCGCACGGCAGGGGGCGTTCAGCCCCAGCATTTT.